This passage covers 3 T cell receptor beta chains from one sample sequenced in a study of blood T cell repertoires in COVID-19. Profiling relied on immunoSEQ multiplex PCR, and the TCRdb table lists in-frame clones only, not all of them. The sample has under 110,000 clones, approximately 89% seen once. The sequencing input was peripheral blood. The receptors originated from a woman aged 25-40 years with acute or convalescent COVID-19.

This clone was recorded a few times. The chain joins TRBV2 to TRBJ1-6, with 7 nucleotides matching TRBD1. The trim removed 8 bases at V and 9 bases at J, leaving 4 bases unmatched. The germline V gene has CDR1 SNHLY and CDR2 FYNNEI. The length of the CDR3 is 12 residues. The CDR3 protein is CASRQGVSPLHF. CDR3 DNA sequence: TGTGCCAGCCGACAGGGAGTTTCACCCCTCCACTTT.

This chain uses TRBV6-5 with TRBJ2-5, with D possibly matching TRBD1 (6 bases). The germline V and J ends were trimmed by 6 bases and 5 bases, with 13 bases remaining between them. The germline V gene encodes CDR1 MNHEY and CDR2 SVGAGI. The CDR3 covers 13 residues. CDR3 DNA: TGTGCCAGCAGATTTTCCCAGGGGGAGACCCAGTACTTC. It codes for CASRFSQGETQYF.

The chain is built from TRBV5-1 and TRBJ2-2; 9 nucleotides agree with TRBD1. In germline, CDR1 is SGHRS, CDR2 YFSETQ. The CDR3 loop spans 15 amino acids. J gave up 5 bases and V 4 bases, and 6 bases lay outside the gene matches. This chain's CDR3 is CASSAEGTGTGELFF. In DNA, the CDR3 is TGCGCCAGCAGCGCCGAAGGGACAGGGACCGGGGAGCTGTTTTTT.